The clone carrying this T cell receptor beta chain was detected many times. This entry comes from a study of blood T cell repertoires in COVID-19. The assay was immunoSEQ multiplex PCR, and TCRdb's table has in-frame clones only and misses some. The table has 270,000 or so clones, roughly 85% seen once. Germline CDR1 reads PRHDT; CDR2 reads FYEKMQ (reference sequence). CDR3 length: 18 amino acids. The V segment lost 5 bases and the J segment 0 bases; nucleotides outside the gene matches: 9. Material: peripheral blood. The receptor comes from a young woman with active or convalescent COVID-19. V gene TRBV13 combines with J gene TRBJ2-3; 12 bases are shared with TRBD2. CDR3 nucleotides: TGTGCCAGCAGCCCCGGACTAGCGGGGTTGTCTAGCACAGATACGCAGTATTTT. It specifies CASSPGLAGLSSTDTQYF.